This T cell receptor beta chain was documented in a study of T cells after yellow fever vaccination. General study results and limits: Most primary-vaccination clones recurred post-booster (approximately 96% CD4, about 87% CD8). The study found a weaker secondary response that peaked faster, day 5 versus 15. Any FACS-sorted repertoire could hold abundant clonotypes that contaminate it from the bulk population.

The CDR3 has 14 amino acids. CDR1 and CDR2 from the germline V gene are SGHRS and YFSETQ. V gave up 0 bases and J gave up 8 bases; unmatched junction bases: 7. On this clonotype: Its antigen remains unknown.

In making TCR cDNA, 5'RACE template switching added a universal primer site and UMIs to it. TCRdb processed the 5' RACE reads anew with MiXCR; each CDR3 protein has one entry. There are around 530,000 distinct CDR3 sequences in the sample; roughly 17% occur only once, and about 18% lies in the top ten. The sample was PBMCs, taken around 5 days after the first yellow fever vaccination. The clonotype was recovered from a young man who received the YFV17D yellow fever vaccine. The V call is TRBV5-1, the J call TRBJ1-1, with 7 nucleotides matching TRBD1. The CDR3: CASSLAGTADEAFF. DNA of the CDR3: TGCGCCAGCAGCTTGGCCGGGACAGCGGACGAAGCTTTCTTT. The variable domain in full, with the rest retrieved from reference TRBV5-1 and TRBJ1-1, is KAGVTQTPRYLIKTRGQQVTLSCSPISGHRSVSWYQQTPGQGLQFLFEYFSETQRNKGNFPGRFSGRQFSNSRSEMNVSTLELGDSALYLCASSLAGTADEAFFGQGTRLTVV.